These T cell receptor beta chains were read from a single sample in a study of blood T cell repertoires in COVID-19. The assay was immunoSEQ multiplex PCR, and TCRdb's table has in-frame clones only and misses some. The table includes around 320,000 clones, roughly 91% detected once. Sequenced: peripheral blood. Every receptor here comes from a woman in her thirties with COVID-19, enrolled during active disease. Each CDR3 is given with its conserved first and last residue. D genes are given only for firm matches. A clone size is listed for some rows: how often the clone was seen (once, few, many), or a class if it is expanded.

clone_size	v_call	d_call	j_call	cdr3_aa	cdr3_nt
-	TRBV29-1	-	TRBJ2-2	CSVSPAGPNTGELFF	TGCAGCGTATCCCCGGCGGGCCCGAACACCGGGGAGCTGTTTTTT
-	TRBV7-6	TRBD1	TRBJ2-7	CASSLRQGTYEQYF	TGTGCCAGCAGCCTCCGACAGGGGACCTACGAGCAGTACTTC
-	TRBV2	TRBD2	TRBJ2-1	CASIGGGVDNEQFF	TGTGCCAGCATCGGCGGGGGGGTGGACAATGAGCAGTTCTTC
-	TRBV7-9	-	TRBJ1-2	CASSRGGAFGYTF	TGTGCCAGCAGCCGTGGGGGGGCCTTTGGCTACACCTTC
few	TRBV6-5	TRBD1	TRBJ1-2	CASSYGTAGGYTF	TGTGCCAGCAGTTACGGGACAGCCGGAGGCTACACCTTC
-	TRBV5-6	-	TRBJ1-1	CASSSNRRNTEAFF	TGTGCCAGCAGCTCAAACAGGAGGAACACTGAAGCTTTCTTT
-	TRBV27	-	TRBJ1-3	CASSPRGSGNTIYF	TGTGCCAGCAGTCCCCGGGGCTCTGGAAACACCATATATTTT
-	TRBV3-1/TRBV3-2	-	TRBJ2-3	CASSLQSTDTQYF	TGTGCCAGCAGCCTCCAGTCCACAGATACGCAGTATTTT
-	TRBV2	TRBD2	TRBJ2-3	CASRRAGGTDTQYF	TGTGCCAGCAGGAGAGCGGGGGGCACAGATACGCAGTATTTT
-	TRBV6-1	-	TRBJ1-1	CASSEALRGLRTEAFF	TGTGCCAGCAGTGAAGCGCTTAGGGGATTGCGGACTGAAGCTTTCTTT
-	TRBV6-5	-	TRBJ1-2	CASRSDKNYGYTF	TGTGCCAGCAGAAGTGACAAAAACTATGGCTACACCTTC
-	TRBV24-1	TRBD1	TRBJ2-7	CATSDLHDRGSDEQYF	TGTGCCACCAGTGATTTACACGACAGGGGGAGCGACGAGCAGTACTTC
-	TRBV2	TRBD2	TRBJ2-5	CASSGTSGRETQYF	TGTGCCAGCAGTGGGACTAGTGGGAGAGAGACCCAGTACTTC
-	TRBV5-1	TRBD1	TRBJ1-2	CASNSTGRLHGYTF	TGCGCCAGCAACTCGACAGGGAGGTTGCATGGCTACACCTTC
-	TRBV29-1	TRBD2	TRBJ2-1	CSTGLAGGVYNEQFF	TGCAGCACGGGACTAGCGGGGGGGGTCTACAATGAGCAGTTCTTC
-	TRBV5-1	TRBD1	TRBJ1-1	CASRGQGDTEAFF	TGCGCCAGCAGGGGACAGGGCGACACTGAAGCTTTCTTT
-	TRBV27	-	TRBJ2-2	CASSLLVMSGGELFF	TGTGCCAGCAGTTTATTAGTCATGTCGGGCGGGGAGCTGTTTTTT
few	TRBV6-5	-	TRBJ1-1	CASRGGPPEAFF	TGTGCCAGCAGGGGGGGACCGCCTGAAGCTTTCTTT
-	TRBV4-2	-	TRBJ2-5	CASSQDPSGVNQETQYF	TGTGCCAGCAGCCAAGATCCTTCAGGGGTAAACCAAGAGACCCAGTACTTC
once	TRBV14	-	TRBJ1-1	CASSQITGTVTEAFF	TGTGCCAGCAGCCAAATAACAGGGACGGTTACTGAAGCTTTCTTT
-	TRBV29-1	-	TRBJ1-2	CSVLKFTGFGGYTF	TGCAGCGTTCTTAAGTTTACGGGTTTCGGTGGCTACACCTTC
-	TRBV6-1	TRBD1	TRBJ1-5	CASSEPGQGNQPQHF	TGTGCCAGCAGTGAGCCGGGACAGGGGAATCAGCCCCAGCATTTT
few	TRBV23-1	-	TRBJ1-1	CASTLTEAFF	TGCGCCAGCACTCTCACTGAAGCTTTCTTT
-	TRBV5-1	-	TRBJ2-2	CASSPSPGSLNTGELFF	TGCGCCAGCAGCCCAAGCCCCGGGTCCTTGAACACCGGGGAGCTGTTTTTT
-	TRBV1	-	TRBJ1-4	CTSGHRGSQEKLFF	TGCACCAGCGGACACAGGGGTAGTCAGGAAAAACTGTTTTTT
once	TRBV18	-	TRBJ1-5	CASSPARGSQPQHF	TGTGCCAGCTCACCCGCCCGGGGGTCGCAGCCCCAGCATTTT